Below, one TCR beta chain is given with its context. The target antigen is unknown. Sequenced by immunoSEQ multiplex PCR; TCRdb stores in-frame clones only, minus some. The repertoire holds around 82,000 clones, with 70% to 85% as singletons. This sample stems from a study of radiotherapy plus CTLA-4 blockade in lung cancer. The study's findings and limits: Once radiotherapy plus ipilimumab had been given, TCR clones derived from tumor expanded in blood. Among reported predictors of response, early blood T cell clone dynamics with interferon-beta performed best.

The CDR3 runs to 14 residues. Germline CDR1 is SEHNR and CDR2 is FQNEAQ (reference sequence). V lost 5 bases to trimming and J lost 7 bases, with 17 bases between them. The rearrangement links TRBV7-9 to TRBJ2-5; a weak D match, TRBD1 (6 bases). This clonotype originated in a human donor with non-small cell lung cancer who had stable disease on radiotherapy plus ipilimumab. The sequenced sample was peripheral blood, obtained from a patient treated with radiotherapy plus ipilimumab. The CDR3 DNA reads TGTGCCAGCAGCCCAGAAGGGACACTCGTGACCCAGTACTTC. Amino acids: CASSPEGTLVTQYF.